This TCR beta chain is from a study of cytomegalovirus exposure and HLA in healthy donors. General study findings and limits: A list of 150 to 200 TCR beta chains associated with cytomegalovirus was given. Subsequent analysis found a tendency for first-cohort TCR clusters to co-occur within the 90 to 150 validation repertoires.

TCRdb's table, derived via immunoSEQ multiplex PCR, lists solely in-frame clones and lacks some. This sample carries some 200,000 clones, roughly 86% of them seen once, and the ten largest clones take 6.5% to 7.5%. As for this clone: Its antigen remains unidentified.

The source material was PBMCs. This TCR derives from a man aged 30 to 39 in good health and CMV-seropositive.

The CDR3 DNA sequence: TGTGCCAGCAGTTTAGATGGGCGGGTTAGCCTCAATGAGCAGTTCTTC. Its translation: CASSLDGRVSLNEQFF. The chain employs TRBV27 and TRBJ2-1, with D tentatively TRBD2 (5 bases). The ends were cut back, 2 bases at V and 6 bases at J, with 17 bases in the middle. The germline gives CDR1 MNHEY, CDR2 SMNVEV (reference sequence). CDR3 length: 16 amino acids.